The clone carrying this T cell receptor (beta chain) was detected ten times or more. Its antigen is unidentified. The CDR3 length is 12 residues. Trimming cost V 6 bases and J 2 bases, with 8 bases left between them. Germline values: CDR1 DFQATT, CDR2 SNEGSKA (reference sequence). Amplification of TCR beta CDR3 regions used RNA as the template. TCR CDR3 regions were first amplified by RT-PCR with HTBI primers. TCRdb fed the multiplex PCR reads into MiXCR, producing one record per CDR3 protein. The data hold about 380,000 distinct CDR3 sequences, with less than 20% observed a single time. The sample is drawn from a study of T cells in Graves' hyperthyroidism and ophthalmopathy. Study-wide context: Blood was drawn when the patient was first diagnosed and still untreated. Findings and limits, study-wide: A model using 13 V-J features told ophthalmopathy apart from stable hyperthyroidism. Most thyroid clonotypes expanded above 0.001 were also detected in blood.

In the ophthalmopathy cohort, Clinical Activity Score was at least 3, NOSPECS grade at least 4, and duration under 3 months. The rearrangement links TRBV20-1 to TRBJ2-4; D is undetermined. The receptor was derived from a man younger than 30 with Graves' ophthalmopathy. Sequenced: blood. CDR3 loop: CSADTTKNIQYF. The CDR3 nucleotides read TGCAGTGCCGACACGACCAAAAACATTCAGTACTTC.